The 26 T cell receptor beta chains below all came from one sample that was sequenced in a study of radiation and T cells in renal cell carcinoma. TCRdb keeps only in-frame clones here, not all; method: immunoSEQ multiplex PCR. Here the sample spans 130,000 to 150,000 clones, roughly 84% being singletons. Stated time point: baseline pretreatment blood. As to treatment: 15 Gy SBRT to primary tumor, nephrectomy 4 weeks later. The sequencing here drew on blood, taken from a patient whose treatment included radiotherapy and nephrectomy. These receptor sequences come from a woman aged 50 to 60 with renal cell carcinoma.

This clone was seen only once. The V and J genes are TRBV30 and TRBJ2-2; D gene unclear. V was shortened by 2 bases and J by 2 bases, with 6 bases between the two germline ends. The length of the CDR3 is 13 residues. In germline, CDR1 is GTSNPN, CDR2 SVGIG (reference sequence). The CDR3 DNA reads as TGTGCCTGGAGTTTGCAAAACACCGGGGAGCTGTTTTTT. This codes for CAWSLQNTGELFF.

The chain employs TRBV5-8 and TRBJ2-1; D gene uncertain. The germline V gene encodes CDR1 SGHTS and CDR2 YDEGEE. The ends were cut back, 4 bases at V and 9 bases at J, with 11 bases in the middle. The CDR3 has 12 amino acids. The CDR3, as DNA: TGTGCCAGCAGCCTAGGAATGGGTGAGCAGTTCTTC. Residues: CASSLGMGEQFF.

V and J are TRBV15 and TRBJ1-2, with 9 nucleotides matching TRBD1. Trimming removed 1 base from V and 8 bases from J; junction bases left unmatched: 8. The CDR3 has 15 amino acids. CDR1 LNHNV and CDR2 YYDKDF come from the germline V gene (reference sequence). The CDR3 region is CATSRGGQGYWGYTF. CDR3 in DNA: TGTGCCACCAGCAGAGGGGGACAGGGATATTGGGGCTACACCTTC.

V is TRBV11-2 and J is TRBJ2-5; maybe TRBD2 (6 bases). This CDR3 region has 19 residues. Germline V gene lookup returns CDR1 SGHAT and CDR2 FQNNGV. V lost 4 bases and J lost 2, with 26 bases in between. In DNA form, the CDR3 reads TGTGCCAGCAGCTACCGCGGGGTAGCGGCGATCGACCGGCAAGAGACCCAGTACTTC. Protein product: CASSYRGVAAIDRQETQYF.

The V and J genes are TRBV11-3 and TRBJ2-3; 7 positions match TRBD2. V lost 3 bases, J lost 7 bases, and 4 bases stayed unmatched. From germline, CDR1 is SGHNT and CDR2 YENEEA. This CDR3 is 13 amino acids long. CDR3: CASSFAGVHTQYF. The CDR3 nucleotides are TGTGCCAGCAGCTTTGCGGGGGTGCATACGCAGTATTTT.

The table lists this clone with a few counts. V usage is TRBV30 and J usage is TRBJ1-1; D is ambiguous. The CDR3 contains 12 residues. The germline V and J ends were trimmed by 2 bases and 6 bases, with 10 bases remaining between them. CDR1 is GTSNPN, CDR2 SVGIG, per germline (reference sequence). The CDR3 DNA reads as TGTGCCTGGAGTAACGGAATCGCTGAAGCTTTCTTT. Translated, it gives CAWSNGIAEAFF. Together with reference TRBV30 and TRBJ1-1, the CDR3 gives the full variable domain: SQTIHQWPATLVQPVGSPLSLECTVEGTSNPNLYWYRQAAGRGLQLLFYSVGIGQISSEVPQNLSASRPQDRQFILSSKKLLLSDSGFYLCAWSNGIAEAFFGQGTRLTVV.

For the CDR3, the DNA is TGTGCCAGCAGCTTGACTTTGAAACTTGCCTACAATGAGCAGTTCTTC. It codes for CASSLTLKLAYNEQFF. The rearrangement joins TRBV5-6 to TRBJ2-1; D remains unclear. CDR1 and CDR2 from the germline V gene are SGHDT and YYEEEE. With 1 base removed from V and 2 bases from J, the gap between germline ends came to 13 bases. The CDR3 extends over 16 amino acids.

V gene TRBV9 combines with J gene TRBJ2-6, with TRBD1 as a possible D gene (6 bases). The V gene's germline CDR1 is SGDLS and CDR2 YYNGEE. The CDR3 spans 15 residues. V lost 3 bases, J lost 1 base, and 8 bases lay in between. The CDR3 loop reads CASSGQGSGANVLTF. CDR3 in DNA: TGTGCCAGCAGCGGCCAGGGGTCTGGGGCCAACGTCCTGACTTTC. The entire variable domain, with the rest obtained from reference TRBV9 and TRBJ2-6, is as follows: DSGVTQTPKHLITATGQRVTLRCSPRSGDLSVYWYQQSLDQGLQFLIQYYNGEERAKGNILERFSAQQFPDLHSELNLSSLELGDSALYFCASSGQGSGANVLTFGAGSRLTVL.

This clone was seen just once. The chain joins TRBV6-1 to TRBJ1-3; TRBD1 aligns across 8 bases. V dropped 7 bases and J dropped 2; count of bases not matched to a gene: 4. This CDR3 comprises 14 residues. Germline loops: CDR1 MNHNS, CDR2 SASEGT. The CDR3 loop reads CASTTGGTGNTIYF. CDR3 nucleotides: TGTGCCAGCACTACAGGGGGTACTGGAAACACCATATATTTT.

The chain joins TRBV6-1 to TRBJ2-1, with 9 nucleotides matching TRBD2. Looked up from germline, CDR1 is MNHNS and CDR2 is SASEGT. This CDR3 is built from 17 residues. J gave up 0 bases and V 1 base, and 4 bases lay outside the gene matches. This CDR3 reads CASSEERLAASYNEQFF. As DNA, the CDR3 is TGTGCCAGCAGTGAAGAAAGACTAGCGGCCTCCTACAATGAGCAGTTCTTC.

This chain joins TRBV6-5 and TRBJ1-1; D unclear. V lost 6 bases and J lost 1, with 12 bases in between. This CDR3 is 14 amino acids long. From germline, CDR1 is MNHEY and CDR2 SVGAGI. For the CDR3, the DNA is TGTGCCAGCAGCGTCGCCGGAAAGAACACTGAAGCTTTCTTT. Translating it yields CASSVAGKNTEAFF.

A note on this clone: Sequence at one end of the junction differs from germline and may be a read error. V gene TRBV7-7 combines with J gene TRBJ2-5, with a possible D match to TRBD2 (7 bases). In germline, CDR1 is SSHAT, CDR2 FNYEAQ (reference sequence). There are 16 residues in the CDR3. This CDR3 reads CASSLGGASGQETQYF. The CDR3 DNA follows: TGTGCTAGCAGCTTAGGGGGGGCTAGCGGACAAGAGACCCAGTACTTC. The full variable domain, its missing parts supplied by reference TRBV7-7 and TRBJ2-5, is GAGVSQSPRYKVTKRGQDVTLRCDPISSHATLYWYQQALGQGPEFLTYFNYEAQPDKSGLPSDRFSAERPEGSISTLTIQRTEQRDSAMYRCASSLGGASGQETQYFGPGTRLLVL.

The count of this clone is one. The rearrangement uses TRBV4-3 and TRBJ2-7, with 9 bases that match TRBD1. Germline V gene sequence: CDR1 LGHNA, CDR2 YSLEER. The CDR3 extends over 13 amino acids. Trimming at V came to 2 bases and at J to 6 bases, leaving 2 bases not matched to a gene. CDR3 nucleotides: TGCGCCAGCAGCCAACGACAGGGGGGCGAGCAGTACTTC. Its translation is CASSQRQGGEQYF.

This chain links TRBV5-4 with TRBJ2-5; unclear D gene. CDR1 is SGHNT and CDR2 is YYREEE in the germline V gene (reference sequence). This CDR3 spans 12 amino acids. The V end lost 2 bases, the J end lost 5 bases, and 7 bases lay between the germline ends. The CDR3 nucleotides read TGTGCCAGCAGCTTTAAGTGGGAGACCCAGTACTTC. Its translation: CASSFKWETQYF. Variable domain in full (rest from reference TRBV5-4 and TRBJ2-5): ETGVTQSPTHLIKTRGQQVTLRCSSQSGHNTVSWYQQALGQGPQFIFQYYREEENGRGNFPPRFSGLQFPNYSSELNVNALELDDSALYLCASSFKWETQYFGPGTRLLVL.

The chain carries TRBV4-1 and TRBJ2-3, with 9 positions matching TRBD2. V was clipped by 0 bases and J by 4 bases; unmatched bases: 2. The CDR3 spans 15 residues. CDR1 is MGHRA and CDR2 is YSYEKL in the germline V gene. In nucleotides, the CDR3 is TGCGCCAGCAGCCAAGACCTAGCGGGGTCAGATACGCAGTATTTT. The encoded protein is CASSQDLAGSDTQYF.

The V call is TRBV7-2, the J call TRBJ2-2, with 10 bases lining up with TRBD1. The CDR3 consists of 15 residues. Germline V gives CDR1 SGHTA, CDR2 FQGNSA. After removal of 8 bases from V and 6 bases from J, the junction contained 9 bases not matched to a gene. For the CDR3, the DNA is TGTGCCAGCCGGACAGGGGGTTCTCTTCCCGGGGAGCTGTTTTTT. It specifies CASRTGGSLPGELFF.

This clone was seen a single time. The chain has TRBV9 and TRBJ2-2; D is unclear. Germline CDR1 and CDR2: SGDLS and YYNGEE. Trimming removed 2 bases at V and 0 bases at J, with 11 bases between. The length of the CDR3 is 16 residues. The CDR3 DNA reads TGTGCCAGCAGCGTCCGACACCCCGCGAACACCGGGGAGCTGTTTTTT. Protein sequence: CASSVRHPANTGELFF.

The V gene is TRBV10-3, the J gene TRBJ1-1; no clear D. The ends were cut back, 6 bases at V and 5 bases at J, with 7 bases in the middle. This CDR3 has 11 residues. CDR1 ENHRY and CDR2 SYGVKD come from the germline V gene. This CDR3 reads CAIRAGTEAFF. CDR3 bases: TGTGCCATCAGGGCGGGAACTGAAGCTTTCTTT.

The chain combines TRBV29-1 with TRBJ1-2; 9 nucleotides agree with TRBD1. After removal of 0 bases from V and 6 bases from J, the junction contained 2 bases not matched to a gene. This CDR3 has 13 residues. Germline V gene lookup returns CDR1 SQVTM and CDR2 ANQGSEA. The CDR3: CSVEEGQGNGYTF. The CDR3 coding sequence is TGCAGCGTTGAAGAAGGACAGGGGAATGGCTACACCTTC.

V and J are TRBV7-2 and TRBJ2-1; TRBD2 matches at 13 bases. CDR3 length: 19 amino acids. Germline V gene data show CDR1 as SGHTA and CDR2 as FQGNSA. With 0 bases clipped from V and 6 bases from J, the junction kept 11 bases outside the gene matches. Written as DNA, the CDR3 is TGTGCCAGCAGCTTAGCGGGGACTAGCGGGGCCATGCGAATCAATGAGCAGTTCTTC. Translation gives CASSLAGTSGAMRINEQFF.

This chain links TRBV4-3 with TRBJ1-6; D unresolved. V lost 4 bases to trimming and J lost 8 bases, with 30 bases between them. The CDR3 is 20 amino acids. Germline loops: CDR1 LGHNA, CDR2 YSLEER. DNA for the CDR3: TGCGCCAGCAGCCCAAACAGCCCCACGGGCGGCGGCCTTTCGTATTCACCCCTCCACTTT. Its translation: CASSPNSPTGGGLSYSPLHF.

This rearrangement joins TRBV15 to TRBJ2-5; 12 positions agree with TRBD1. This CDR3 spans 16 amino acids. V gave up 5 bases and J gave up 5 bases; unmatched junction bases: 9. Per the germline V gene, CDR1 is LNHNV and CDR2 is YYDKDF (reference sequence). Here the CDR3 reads CATSPLGQGALETQYF. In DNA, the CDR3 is TGTGCCACCAGCCCCCTGGGACAGGGGGCATTGGAGACCCAGTACTTC.

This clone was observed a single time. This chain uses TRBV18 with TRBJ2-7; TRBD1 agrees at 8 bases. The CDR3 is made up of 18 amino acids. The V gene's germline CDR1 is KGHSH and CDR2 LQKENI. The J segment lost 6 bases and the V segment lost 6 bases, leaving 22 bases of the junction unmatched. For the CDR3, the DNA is TGTGCCAGCTCCCAGGTCGCCCGGACAGGGTTGGATTTAGGCGAGCAGTACTTC. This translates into CASSQVARTGLDLGEQYF.

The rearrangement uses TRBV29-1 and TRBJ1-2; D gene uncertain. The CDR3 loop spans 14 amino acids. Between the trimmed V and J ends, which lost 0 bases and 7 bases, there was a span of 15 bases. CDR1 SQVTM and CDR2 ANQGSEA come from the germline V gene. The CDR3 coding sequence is TGCAGCGTTGAAGAGGGCAGATTCGTGGGTGGCTACACCTTC. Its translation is CSVEEGRFVGGYTF.

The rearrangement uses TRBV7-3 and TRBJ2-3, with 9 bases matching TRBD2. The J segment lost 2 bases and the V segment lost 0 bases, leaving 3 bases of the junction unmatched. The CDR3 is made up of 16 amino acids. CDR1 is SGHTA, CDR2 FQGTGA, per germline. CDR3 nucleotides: TGTGCCAGCAGCTTAACTGGCGGGGGGGACACAGATACGCAGTATTTT. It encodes CASSLTGGGDTDTQYF.

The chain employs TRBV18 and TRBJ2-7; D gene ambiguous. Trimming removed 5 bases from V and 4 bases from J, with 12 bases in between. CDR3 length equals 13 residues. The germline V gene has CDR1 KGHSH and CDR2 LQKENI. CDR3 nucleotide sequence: TGTGCCAGCTCAGAGTCTCGCTTTTACGAGCAGTACTTC. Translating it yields CASSESRFYEQYF.